These 24 T cell receptor beta chains originate from one sample sequenced in a study of T cells in Graves' hyperthyroidism and ophthalmopathy. Amplification targeted TCR beta CDR3 regions from RNA transcripts. When the TCR CDR3 underwent first-round RT-PCR, the HTBI primer set was used. In TCRdb, the multiplex PCR reads were re-called with MiXCR into one record per CDR3 protein. The sample includes hundreds of thousands of distinct CDR3 sequences, around 15% of them seen just once. The sample consisted of blood. The receptors shown here come from a woman between 18 and 30 years old with Graves' hyperthyroidism.

This clonotype was found a few times. The gene calls are TRBV6-1 and TRBJ1-1; weak D call: TRBD1 (5 bases). This CDR3 region has 15 residues. The V gene lost 6 bases and the J gene lost 0 bases, with 14 bases spanning the gap. Germline V lookup: CDR1 MNHNS, CDR2 SASEGT. In DNA form, the CDR3 reads TGTGCCAGCAGCCGGCCGGGACTCATGAACACTGAAGCTTTCTTT. Translated: CASSRPGLMNTEAFF.

V and J are TRBV16 and TRBJ1-6; no clear D. The germline V gene encodes CDR1 KGHSY and CDR2 FQNENV. This CDR3 spans 16 amino acids. Between the trimmed V and J ends, which lost 0 bases and 4 bases, there was a span of 10 bases. DNA for the CDR3: TGTGCCAGCAGCCAATCGCACGGGCCATATAATTCACCCCTCCACTTT. Translation: CASSQSHGPYNSPLHF.

The V gene is TRBV6-1, the J gene TRBJ2-5, with no clear D. There are 14 residues in the CDR3. The germline V and J ends were trimmed by 5 bases and 5 bases, with 15 bases remaining between them. Germline V gene lookup returns CDR1 MNHNS and CDR2 SASEGT. The CDR3 DNA reads as TGTGCCAGCAGTTCACCCCGGGTGAGGGAGACCCAGTACTTC. Amino acids: CASSSPRVRETQYF.

CDR3 residues: CASGTSQSGGYTF. The CDR3 DNA is TGTGCCAGCGGGACCTCGCAAAGTGGCGGCTACACCTTC. The chain joins TRBV3-1 to TRBJ1-2; D possibly corresponds to TRBD1 (5 bases). Trimming cost V 8 bases and J 8 bases, with 18 bases left between them. The CDR3 contains 13 residues. Germline V gene sequence: CDR1 LGHDT, CDR2 YNNKEL (reference sequence).

This clonotype appeared many times. V and J are TRBV28 and TRBJ1-6; no definite D call. CDR3 length equals 16 residues. Trimming stripped 6 bases from V and 8 bases from J, with 20 bases between. Germline loops: CDR1 MDHEN, CDR2 SYDVKM. In nucleotides, the CDR3 is TGTGCCAGCAGCCTGATCCTTCATTTCCCATATTCACCCCTCCACTTT. It is translated as CASSLILHFPYSPLHF.

This clonotype was seen a few times. V gene TRBV15 combines with J gene TRBJ1-2; the D is unclear. V lost 6 bases to trimming and J lost 0 bases, with 17 bases between them. CDR3 length equals 16 residues. Per germline, CDR1 LNHNV and CDR2 YYDKDF (reference sequence). The CDR3 bases are TGTGCCACCAGTCCTCGGAGTAGGCTAGCTAACTATGGCTACACCTTC. Protein: CATSPRSRLANYGYTF.

There are many counts of this clonotype. The chain joins TRBV20-1 to TRBJ2-3, with TRBD1 as a possible D gene (6 bases). CDR1 DFQATT and CDR2 SNEGSKA come from the germline V gene (reference sequence). V lost 6 bases and J 5 bases, leaving 12 bases between the germline ends. The CDR3 covers 12 residues. In DNA form, the CDR3 reads TGCAGTGCGGGGACCAGGGGAGATACGCAGTATTTT. Translating it yields CSAGTRGDTQYF.

This clonotype occurred a few times. V is TRBV25-1 and J is TRBJ1-3; 10 bases align to TRBD1. Trimming took 3 bases from V and 5 from J; bases not matched to a gene: 13. The CDR3 covers 18 residues. Germline assignment: CDR1 MGHDK and CDR2 SYGVNS. The CDR3 loop reads CASSDFSGTGDRRNTIYF. In DNA form, the CDR3 reads TGTGCCAGCAGTGATTTTTCTGGGACAGGGGATCGGCGAAACACCATATATTTT.

This clonotype showed up just a few times. The V and J genes are TRBV2 and TRBJ2-1; D possibly matches TRBD1 or TRBD2 (5 bases each). Trimming pared 10 bases from V and 0 bases from J, leaving 10 bases between. Germline V gene lookup returns CDR1 SNHLY and CDR2 FYNNEI. The CDR3 extends over 13 amino acids. This chain's CDR3 is CATQGPSYNEQFF. CDR3 bases: TGTGCCACCCAGGGACCCTCCTACAATGAGCAGTTCTTC.

This clonotype was recorded a few times. The chain uses TRBV7-9 and TRBJ2-4; D unresolved. The CDR3 is 14 amino acids. Trimming took 5 bases from V and 6 from J, leaving 14 bases between them. Germline V gives CDR1 SEHNR, CDR2 FQNEAQ (reference sequence). The DNA for the CDR3 is TGTGCCAGCAGCCTGGCACAGACGATAAACATTCAGTACTTC. Its translation is CASSLAQTINIQYF.

The table lists this clonotype with many counts. The chain uses TRBV20-1 and TRBJ1-1; the D is unclear. The V end was cut by 1 base, the J end by 0 bases, with 15 bases between. Germline CDR1 DFQATT, CDR2 SNEGSKA (reference sequence). The CDR3 totals 16 residues. As DNA, the CDR3 is TGCAGTGCTAGAGTCCCCATGGCGGAACTGAACACTGAAGCTTTCTTT. Encoded protein: CSARVPMAELNTEAFF.

This clonotype was found a few times. This sequence joins TRBV12-3 or TRBV12-4 and TRBJ2-3; D remains unclear. The CDR3 is 12 amino acids. Trimming took off 7 bases at V and 5 bases at J, with 10 bases between the two ends. The CDR3 spells CASNPSGDTQYF. The DNA of the CDR3 is TGTGCCAGCAATCCTAGTGGAGATACGCAGTATTTT.

The CDR3 sequence is CASSLVQGVGADTQYF. The CDR3 DNA reads as TGTGCCAGCAGCTTAGTTCAGGGAGTGGGGGCAGATACGCAGTATTTT. The V and J genes are TRBV7-9 and TRBJ2-3; either TRBD1 or TRBD2 may fit D (5 bases each). The CDR3 loop spans 16 amino acids. The ends were cut back, 1 base at V and 4 bases at J, with 15 bases in the middle. In germline, CDR1 is SEHNR, CDR2 FQNEAQ (reference sequence). Combining the CDR3 with reference TRBV7-9 and TRBJ2-3 gives the whole variable domain DTGVSQNPRHKITKRGQNVTFRCDPISEHNRLYWYRQTLGQGPEFLTYFQNEAQLEKSRLLSDRFSAERPKGSFSTLEIQRTEQGDSAMYLCASSLVQGVGADTQYFGPGTRLTVL.

Note on this clonotype: A read error may account for a junction end that differs from germline. V and J are TRBV11-2 and TRBJ1-4; TRBD1 might be the D (5 bases). There are 15 residues in the CDR3. Germline loops: CDR1 SGHAT, CDR2 FQNNGV. DNA for the CDR3: TGTGCCAGCAGCTTAGGCCGGGCCTTGGGGGAAAAACTGGTTTTT. Its translation is CASSLGRALGEKLVF.

In this sample, this clonotype turned up many times. V usage is TRBV20-1 and J usage is TRBJ2-7; possible D gene TRBD2, 5 bases. CDR3 length equals 13 residues. Germline V gene lookup returns CDR1 DFQATT and CDR2 SNEGSKA (reference sequence). The V end lost 2 bases, the J end lost 5 bases, and 13 bases lay between the germline ends. The CDR3 protein is CSARRPGNNEQYF. The DNA for the CDR3 is TGCAGTGCTAGACGTCCGGGGAACAACGAGCAGTACTTC.

This clonotype occurred a few times. The V and J genes are TRBV4-1 and TRBJ2-1; D is uncertain. Germline V lookup: CDR1 MGHRA, CDR2 YSYEKL. The germline V and J ends were trimmed by 2 bases and 2 bases, with 19 bases remaining between them. The CDR3 runs to 18 residues. The CDR3 loop reads CASSQYPIRDPTYNEQFF. The CDR3 nucleotides are TGCGCCAGCAGCCAATACCCGATAAGAGACCCAACCTACAATGAGCAGTTCTTC.

This clonotype occurred many times. V and J are TRBV2 and TRBJ2-5, with a weak D call TRBD1 (5 bases). There are 14 residues in the CDR3. In germline, CDR1 is SNHLY, CDR2 FYNNEI. Trimming removed 2 bases from V and 1 base from J, with 8 bases in between. The CDR3 nucleotides are TGTGCCAGCAGTGAAAGAGACAGCCAAGAGACCCAGTACTTC. Encoded protein: CASSERDSQETQYF.

This clonotype was observed many times. The chain couples TRBV10-3 to TRBJ2-1; D uncertain. This CDR3 comprises 15 residues. V lost 3 bases and J 9 bases, leaving 18 bases between the germline ends. CDR1 ENHRY and CDR2 SYGVKD come from the germline V gene. The CDR3: CAISDDSLPNFEQFF. CDR3 DNA sequence: TGTGCCATCAGTGATGATTCCCTCCCAAACTTTGAGCAGTTCTTC.

This clonotype appeared many times. The chain couples TRBV12-3 or TRBV12-4 to TRBJ1-2; D gene ambiguous. Trimming cost V 5 bases and J 4 bases, with 17 bases left between them. The CDR3 runs 15 residues. The CDR3 is CASSLSDLNPYGYTF. CDR3 nucleotide sequence: TGTGCCAGCAGTCTATCGGACTTAAACCCCTATGGCTACACCTTC.

The chain uses TRBV12-3 or TRBV12-4 and TRBJ1-2; 7 positions agree with TRBD1. With 6 bases clipped from V and 0 bases from J, the junction kept 10 bases outside the gene matches. CDR3 length equals 16 residues. The CDR3 nucleotides read TGTGCCAGCAGGAATGAAGGACAGGAAACTAACTATGGCTACACCTTC. It specifies CASRNEGQETNYGYTF.

This clonotype was seen ten or more times. J is TRBJ2-7 and V is TRBV12-3 or TRBV12-4; possibly TRBD1 or TRBD2 for D (6 bases each). This CDR3 has 15 amino acids. Trimming removed 5 bases from V and 4 bases from J, with 18 bases in between. The CDR3 nucleotides read TGTGCCAGCAGTCCCGGCGGGACACCCGGGTACGAGCAGTACTTC. Translated: CASSPGGTPGYEQYF.

The rearrangement joins TRBV28 to TRBJ2-2; D may correspond to TRBD1 or TRBD2 (5 bases each). Per the germline V gene, CDR1 is MDHEN and CDR2 is SYDVKM. This CDR3 is built from 12 residues. Trimming left V 6 bases short and J 12 bases short, with 14 bases between. The CDR3 coding sequence is TGTGCCAGCAGCTATGACAGAGGGAAGCTGTTTTTT. Translated, it gives CASSYDRGKLFF. Looking up the rest from reference TRBV28 and TRBJ2-2 gives the full variable domain: DVKVTQSSRYLVKRTGEKVFLECVQDMDHENMFWYRQDPGLGLRLIYFSYDVKMKEKGDIPEGYSVSREKKERFSLILESASTNQTSMYLCASSYDRGKLFFGEGSRLTVL.

Ten or more counts support this clonotype. The V and J genes are TRBV28 and TRBJ2-3, with 10 bases lining up with TRBD2. Trimming took 6 bases from V and 5 from J; bases not matched to a gene: 5. The CDR3 sequence is 14 residues long. CDR1 is MDHEN, CDR2 SYDVKM, per germline. The CDR3 coding sequence is TGTGCCAGCAGACTAGCGGGAAGGGGAGATACGCAGTATTTT. Translation gives CASRLAGRGDTQYF.

This clonotype came up a few times. The chain is built from TRBV27 and TRBJ2-7, with 8 bases lining up with TRBD1. This CDR3 is 13 amino acids long. CDR1 and CDR2 from the germline V gene are MNHEY and SMNVEV (reference sequence). The V and J ends lost 8 bases and 7 bases, in that order; junction bases with no gene match: 10. Here the CDR3 DNA reads TGTGCCAGCGGTCGTATACAGGGGGTAGAGCAGTACTTC. Residues: CASGRIQGVEQYF.